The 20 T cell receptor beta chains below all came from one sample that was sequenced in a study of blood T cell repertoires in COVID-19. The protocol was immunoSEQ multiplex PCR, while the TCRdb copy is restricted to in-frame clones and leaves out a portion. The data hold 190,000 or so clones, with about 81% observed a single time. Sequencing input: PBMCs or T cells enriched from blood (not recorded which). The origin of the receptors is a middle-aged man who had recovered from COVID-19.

In DNA, the CDR3 is TGTGCCAGCAGTTCCTTAGACAGGGGGAACACTGAAGCTTTCTTT. It encodes CASSSLDRGNTEAFF. The chain has TRBV28 and TRBJ1-1, with 8 nucleotides matching TRBD1. CDR3 size: 15 residues. Trimming removed 4 bases from V and 1 base from J; junction bases left unmatched: 5. Germline V gene lookup returns CDR1 MDHEN and CDR2 SYDVKM.

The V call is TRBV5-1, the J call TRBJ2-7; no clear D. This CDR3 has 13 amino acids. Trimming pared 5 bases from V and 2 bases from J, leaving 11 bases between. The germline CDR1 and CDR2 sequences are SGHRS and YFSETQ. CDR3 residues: CASRPTSTYEQYF. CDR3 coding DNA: TGCGCCAGCAGACCGACATCTACCTACGAGCAGTACTTC.

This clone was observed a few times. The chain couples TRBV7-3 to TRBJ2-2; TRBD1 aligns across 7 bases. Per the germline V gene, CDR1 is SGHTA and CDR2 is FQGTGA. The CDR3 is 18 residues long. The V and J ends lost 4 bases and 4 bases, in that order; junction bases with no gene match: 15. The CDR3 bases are TGTGCCAGCAGCTCGCGGCCTTCCTGGGACAGTATCACCGGGGAGCTGTTTTTT. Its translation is CASSSRPSWDSITGELFF. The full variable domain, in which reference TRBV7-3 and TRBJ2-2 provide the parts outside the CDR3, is GAGVSQTPSNKVTEKGKYVELRCDPISGHTALYWYRQSLGQGPEFLIYFQGTGAADDSGLPNDRFFAVRPEGSVSTLKIQRTERGDSAVYLCASSSRPSWDSITGELFFGEGSRLTVL.

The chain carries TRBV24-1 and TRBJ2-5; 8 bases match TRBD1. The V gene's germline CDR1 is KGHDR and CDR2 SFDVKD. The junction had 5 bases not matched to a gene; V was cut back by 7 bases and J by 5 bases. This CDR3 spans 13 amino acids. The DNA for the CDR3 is TGTGCCACCAGCCCGACAGGGGTCGAGACCCAGTACTTC. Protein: CATSPTGVETQYF.

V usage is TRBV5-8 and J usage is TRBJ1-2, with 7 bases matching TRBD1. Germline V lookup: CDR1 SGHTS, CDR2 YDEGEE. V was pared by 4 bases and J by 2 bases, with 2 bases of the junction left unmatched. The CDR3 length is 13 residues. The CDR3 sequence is CASSQTGNYGYTF. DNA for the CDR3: TGTGCCAGCAGCCAGACAGGGAACTATGGCTACACCTTC.

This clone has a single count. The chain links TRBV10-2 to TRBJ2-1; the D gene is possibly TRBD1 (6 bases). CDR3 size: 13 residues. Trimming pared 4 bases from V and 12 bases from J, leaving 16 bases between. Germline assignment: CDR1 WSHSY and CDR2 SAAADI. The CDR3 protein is CASSGTGLQGQFF. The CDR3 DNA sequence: TGCGCCAGCAGTGGAACCGGTTTACAGGGGCAGTTCTTC.

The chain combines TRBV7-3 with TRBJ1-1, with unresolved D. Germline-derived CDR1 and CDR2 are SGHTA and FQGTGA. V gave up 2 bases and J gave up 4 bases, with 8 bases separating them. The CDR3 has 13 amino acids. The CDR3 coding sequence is TGTGCCAGCAGCTTATACAATCCCACTGAAGCTTTCTTT. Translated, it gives CASSLYNPTEAFF.

The DNA of the CDR3 is TGTGCCAGCAGTATCGGGACAGGGGGGCGGAATGAAAAACTGTTTTTT. Translating it yields CASSIGTGGRNEKLFF. The chain has TRBV7-6 and TRBJ1-4; 11 bases agree with TRBD1. Unmatched junction bases numbered 8, after V lost 6 bases and J lost 5 bases. CDR1 and CDR2 from the germline V gene are SGHVS and FNYEAQ. The CDR3 spans 16 residues. Complete variable domain (other parts from reference TRBV7-6 and TRBJ1-4): GAGVSQSPRYKVTKRGQDVALRCDPISGHVSLYWYRQALGQGPEFLTYFNYEAQQDKSGLPNDRFSAERPEGSISTLTIQRTEQRDSAMYRCASSIGTGGRNEKLFFGSGTQLSVL.

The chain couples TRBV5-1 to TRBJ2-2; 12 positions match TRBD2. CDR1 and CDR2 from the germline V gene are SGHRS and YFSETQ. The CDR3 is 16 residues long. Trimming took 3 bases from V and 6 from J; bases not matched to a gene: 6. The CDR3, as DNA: TGCGCCAGCAGCTATAGGACTAGCGGGGCCGCCGGGGAGCTGTTTTTT. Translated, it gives CASSYRTSGAAGELFF.

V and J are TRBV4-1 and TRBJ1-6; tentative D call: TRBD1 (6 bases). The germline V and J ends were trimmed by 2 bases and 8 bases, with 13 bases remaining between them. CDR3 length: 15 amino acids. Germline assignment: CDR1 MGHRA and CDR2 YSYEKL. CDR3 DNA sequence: TGCGCCAGCAGCCAAACCCAGGGGTTTCATTCACCCCTCCACTTT. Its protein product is CASSQTQGFHSPLHF.

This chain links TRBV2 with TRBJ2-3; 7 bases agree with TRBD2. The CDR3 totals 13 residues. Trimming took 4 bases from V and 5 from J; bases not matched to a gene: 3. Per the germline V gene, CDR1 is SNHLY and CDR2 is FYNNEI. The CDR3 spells CASSGLAGDTQYF. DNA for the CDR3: TGTGCCAGCAGTGGACTAGCAGGAGATACGCAGTATTTT.

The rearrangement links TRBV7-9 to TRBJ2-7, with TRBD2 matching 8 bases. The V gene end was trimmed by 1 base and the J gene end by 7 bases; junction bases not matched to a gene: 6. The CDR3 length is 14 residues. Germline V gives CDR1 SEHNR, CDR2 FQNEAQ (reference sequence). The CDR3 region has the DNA TGTGCCAGCAGCTTAGAAGTCCGGGGGGGAGAGCAGTACTTC. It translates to CASSLEVRGGEQYF. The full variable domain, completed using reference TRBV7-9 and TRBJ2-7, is DTGVSQNPRHKITKRGQNVTFRCDPISEHNRLYWYRQTLGQGPEFLTYFQNEAQLEKSRLLSDRFSAERPKGSFSTLEIQRTEQGDSAMYLCASSLEVRGGEQYFGPGTRLTVT.

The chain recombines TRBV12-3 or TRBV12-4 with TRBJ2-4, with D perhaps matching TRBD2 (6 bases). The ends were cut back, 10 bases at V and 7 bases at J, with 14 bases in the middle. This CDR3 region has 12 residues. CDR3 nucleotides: TGTGCCACCGGGAGAGGTGGGAACATTCAGTACTTC. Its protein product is CATGRGGNIQYF.

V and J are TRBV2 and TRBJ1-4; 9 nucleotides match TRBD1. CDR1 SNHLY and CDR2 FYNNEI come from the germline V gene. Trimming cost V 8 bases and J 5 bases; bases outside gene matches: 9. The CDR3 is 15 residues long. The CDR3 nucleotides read TGTGCCAGCCAGCAGTTGGACAGGGGAAATGAAAAACTGTTTTTT. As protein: CASQQLDRGNEKLFF. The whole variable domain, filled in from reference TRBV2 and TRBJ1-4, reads EPEVTQTPSHQVTQMGQEVILRCVPISNHLYFYWYRQILGQKVEFLVSFYNNEISEKSEIFDDQFSVERPDGSNFTLKIRSTKLEDSAMYFCASQQLDRGNEKLFFGSGTQLSVL.

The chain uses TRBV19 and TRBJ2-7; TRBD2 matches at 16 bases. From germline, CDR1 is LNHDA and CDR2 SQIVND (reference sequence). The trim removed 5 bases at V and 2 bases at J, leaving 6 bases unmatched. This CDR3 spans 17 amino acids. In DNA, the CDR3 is TGTGCCAGTAGTGCCGGGACTAGCGGGGGGGCTCCCTACGAGCAGTACTTC. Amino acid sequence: CASSAGTSGGAPYEQYF.

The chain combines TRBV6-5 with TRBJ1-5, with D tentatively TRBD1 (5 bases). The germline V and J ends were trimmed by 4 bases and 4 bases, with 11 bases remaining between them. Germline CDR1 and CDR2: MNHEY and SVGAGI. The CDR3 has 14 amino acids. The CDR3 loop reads CASSLVGTNQPQHF. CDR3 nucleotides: TGTGCCAGCAGTTTAGTGGGGACTAATCAGCCCCAGCATTTT.

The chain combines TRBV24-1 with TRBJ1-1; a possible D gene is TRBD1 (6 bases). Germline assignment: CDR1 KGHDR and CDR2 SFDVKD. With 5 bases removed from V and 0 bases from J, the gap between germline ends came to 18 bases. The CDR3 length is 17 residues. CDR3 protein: CATSAKGQGLMNTEAFF. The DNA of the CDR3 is TGTGCCACCAGTGCCAAGGGGCAGGGGTTAATGAACACTGAAGCTTTCTTT.

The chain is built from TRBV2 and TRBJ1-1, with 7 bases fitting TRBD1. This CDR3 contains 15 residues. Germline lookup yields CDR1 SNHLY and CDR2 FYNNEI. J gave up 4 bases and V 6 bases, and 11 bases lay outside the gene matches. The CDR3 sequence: CASSREQGFSTEAFF. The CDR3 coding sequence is TGTGCCAGCAGCCGAGAACAGGGGTTTAGCACTGAAGCTTTCTTT.

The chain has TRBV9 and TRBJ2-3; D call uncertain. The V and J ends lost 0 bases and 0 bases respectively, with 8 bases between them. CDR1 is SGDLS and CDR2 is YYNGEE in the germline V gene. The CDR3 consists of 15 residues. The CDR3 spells CASSVGVVSTDTQYF. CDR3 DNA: TGTGCCAGCAGCGTAGGAGTGGTTAGCACAGATACGCAGTATTTT. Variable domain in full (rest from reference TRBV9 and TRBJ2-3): DSGVTQTPKHLITATGQRVTLRCSPRSGDLSVYWYQQSLDQGLQFLIQYYNGEERAKGNILERFSAQQFPDLHSELNLSSLELGDSALYFCASSVGVVSTDTQYFGPGTRLTVL.

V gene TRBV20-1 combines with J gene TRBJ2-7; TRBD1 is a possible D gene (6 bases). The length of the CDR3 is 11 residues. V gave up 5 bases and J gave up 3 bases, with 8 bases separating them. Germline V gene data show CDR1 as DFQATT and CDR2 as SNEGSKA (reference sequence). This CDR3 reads CSAPDSYEQYF. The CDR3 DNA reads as TGCAGTGCTCCGGACAGCTACGAGCAGTACTTC.